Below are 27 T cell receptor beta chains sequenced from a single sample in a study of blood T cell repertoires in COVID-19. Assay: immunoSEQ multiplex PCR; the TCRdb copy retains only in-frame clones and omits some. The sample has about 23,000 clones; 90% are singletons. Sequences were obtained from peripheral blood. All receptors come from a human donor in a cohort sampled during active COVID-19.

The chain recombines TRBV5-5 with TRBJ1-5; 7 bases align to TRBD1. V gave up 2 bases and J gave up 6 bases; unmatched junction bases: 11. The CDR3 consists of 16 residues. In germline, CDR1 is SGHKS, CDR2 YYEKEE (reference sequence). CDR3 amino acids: CASSLGYDRAGQPQHF. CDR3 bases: TGTGCCAGCAGCTTAGGCTACGACAGGGCTGGTCAGCCCCAGCATTTT.

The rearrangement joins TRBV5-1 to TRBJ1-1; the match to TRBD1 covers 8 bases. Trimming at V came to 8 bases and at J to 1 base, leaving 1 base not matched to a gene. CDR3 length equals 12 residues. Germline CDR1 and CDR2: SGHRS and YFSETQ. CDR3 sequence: CASGTGNTEAFF. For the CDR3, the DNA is TGCGCCAGTGGGACAGGGAACACTGAAGCTTTCTTT.

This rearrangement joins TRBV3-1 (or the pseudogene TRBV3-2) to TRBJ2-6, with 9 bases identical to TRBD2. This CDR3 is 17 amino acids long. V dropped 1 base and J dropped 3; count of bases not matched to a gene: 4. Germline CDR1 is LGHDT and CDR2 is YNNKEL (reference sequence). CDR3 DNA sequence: TGTGCCAGCAGCCAAGGTCTAGCGGGGATTGGGGCCAACGTCCTGACTTTC. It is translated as CASSQGLAGIGANVLTF.

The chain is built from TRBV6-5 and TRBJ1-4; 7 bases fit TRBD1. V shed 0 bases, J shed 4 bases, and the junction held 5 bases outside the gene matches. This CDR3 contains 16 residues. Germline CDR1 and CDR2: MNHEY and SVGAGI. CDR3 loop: CASSYSRGRGNEKLFF. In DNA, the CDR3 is TGTGCCAGCAGTTACTCGAGGGGGCGGGGTAATGAAAAACTGTTTTTT.

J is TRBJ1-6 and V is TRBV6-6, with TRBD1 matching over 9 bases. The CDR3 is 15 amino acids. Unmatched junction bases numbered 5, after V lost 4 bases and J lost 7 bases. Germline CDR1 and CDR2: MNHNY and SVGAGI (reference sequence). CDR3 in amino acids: CASSFRDRENSPLHF. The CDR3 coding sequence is TGTGCCAGCAGTTTCCGGGACAGGGAAAATTCACCCCTCCACTTT.

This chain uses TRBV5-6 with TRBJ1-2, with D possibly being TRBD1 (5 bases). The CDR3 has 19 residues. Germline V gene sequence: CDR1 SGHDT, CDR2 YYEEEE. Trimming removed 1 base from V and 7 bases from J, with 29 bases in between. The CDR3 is CASSLTGWGDAESEGGYTF. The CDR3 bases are TGTGCCAGCAGCTTGACGGGTTGGGGGGACGCCGAAAGCGAAGGTGGCTACACCTTC.

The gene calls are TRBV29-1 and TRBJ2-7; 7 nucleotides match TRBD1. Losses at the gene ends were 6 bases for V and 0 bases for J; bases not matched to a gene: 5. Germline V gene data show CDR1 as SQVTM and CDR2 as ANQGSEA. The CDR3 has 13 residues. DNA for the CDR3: TGCAGCGTGAACAGGGGTTACTCCTACGAGCAGTACTTC. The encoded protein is CSVNRGYSYEQYF.

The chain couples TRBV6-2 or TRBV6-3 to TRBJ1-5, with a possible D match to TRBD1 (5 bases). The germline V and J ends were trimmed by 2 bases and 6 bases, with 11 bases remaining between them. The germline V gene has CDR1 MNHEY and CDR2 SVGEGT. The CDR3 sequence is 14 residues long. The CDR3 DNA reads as TGTGCCAGCAGTTACGGGCGGGGGAGTCAGCCCCAGCATTTT. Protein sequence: CASSYGRGSQPQHF.

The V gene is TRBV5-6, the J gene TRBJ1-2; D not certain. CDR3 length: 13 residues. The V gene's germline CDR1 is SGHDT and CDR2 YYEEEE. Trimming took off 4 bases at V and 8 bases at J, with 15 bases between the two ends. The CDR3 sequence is CASSNSHYPGYTF. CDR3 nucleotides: TGTGCCAGCAGCAATTCACATTATCCCGGCTACACCTTC.

The CDR3 DNA is TGTGCCAGCAGGGCAGGGGACCTACTAGTGAACACTGAAGCTTTCTTT. Its translation: CASRAGDLLVNTEAFF. V gene TRBV2 combines with J gene TRBJ1-1; D might be TRBD1 (6 bases). CDR3 size: 16 residues. Per the germline V gene, CDR1 is SNHLY and CDR2 is FYNNEI. Trimming left V 6 bases short and J 0 bases short, with 17 bases between.

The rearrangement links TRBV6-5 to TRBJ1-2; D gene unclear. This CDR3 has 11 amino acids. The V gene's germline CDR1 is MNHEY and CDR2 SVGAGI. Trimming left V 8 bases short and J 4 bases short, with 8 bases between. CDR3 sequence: CASSGVYGYTF. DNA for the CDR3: TGTGCCAGCTCCGGGGTCTATGGCTACACCTTC.

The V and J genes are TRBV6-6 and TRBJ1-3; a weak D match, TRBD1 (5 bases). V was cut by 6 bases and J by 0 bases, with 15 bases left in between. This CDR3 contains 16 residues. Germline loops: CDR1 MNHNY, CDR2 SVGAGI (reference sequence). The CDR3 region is CASSLRRDGSGNTIYF. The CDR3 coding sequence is TGTGCCAGCAGCTTAAGGAGGGACGGCTCTGGAAACACCATATATTTT.

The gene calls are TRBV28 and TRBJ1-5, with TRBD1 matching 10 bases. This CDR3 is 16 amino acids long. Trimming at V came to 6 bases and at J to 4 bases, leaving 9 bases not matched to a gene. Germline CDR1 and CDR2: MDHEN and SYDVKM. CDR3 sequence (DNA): TGTGCCAGCAGGTTACCGACAGGGGGCAAGAATCAGCCCCAGCATTTT. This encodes CASRLPTGGKNQPQHF.

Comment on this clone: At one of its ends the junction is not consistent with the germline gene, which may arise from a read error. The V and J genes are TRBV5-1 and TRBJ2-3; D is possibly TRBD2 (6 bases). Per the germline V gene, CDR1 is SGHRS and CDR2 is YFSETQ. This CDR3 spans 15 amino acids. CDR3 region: CASSLASANTGTQYF. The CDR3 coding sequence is TGCGCCAGCAGCTTGGCTAGCGCAAACACAGGTACGCAGTATTTT. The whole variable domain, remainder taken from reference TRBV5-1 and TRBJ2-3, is KAGVTQTPRYLIKTRGQQVTLSCSPISGHRSVSWYQQTPGQGLQFLFEYFSETQRNKGNFPGRFSGRQFSNSRSEMNVSTLELGDSALYLCASSLASANTGTQYFGPGTRLTVL.

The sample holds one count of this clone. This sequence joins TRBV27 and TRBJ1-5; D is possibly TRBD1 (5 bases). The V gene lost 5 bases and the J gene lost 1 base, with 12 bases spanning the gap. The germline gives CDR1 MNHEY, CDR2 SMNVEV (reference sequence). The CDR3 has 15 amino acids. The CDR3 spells CASSEQEGSNQPQHF. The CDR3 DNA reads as TGTGCCAGCAGTGAACAGGAGGGAAGCAATCAGCCCCAGCATTTT.

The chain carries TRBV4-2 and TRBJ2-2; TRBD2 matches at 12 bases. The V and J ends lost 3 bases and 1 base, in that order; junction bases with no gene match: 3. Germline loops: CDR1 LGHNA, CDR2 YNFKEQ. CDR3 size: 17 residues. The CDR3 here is CASSHGLAGMNTGELFF. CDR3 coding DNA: TGTGCCAGCAGCCATGGACTAGCGGGGATGAACACCGGGGAGCTGTTTTTT.

DNA for the CDR3: TGTGCCAGTAGTATAGGCAGGGGTCTGGTTAACTATGGCTACACCTTC. Encoded protein: CASSIGRGLVNYGYTF. The chain is built from TRBV19 and TRBJ1-2; TRBD1 is a possible D gene (6 bases). The V end lost 1 base, the J end lost 1 base, and 13 bases lay between the germline ends. The V gene's germline CDR1 is LNHDA and CDR2 SQIVND (reference sequence). This CDR3 is 16 amino acids long.

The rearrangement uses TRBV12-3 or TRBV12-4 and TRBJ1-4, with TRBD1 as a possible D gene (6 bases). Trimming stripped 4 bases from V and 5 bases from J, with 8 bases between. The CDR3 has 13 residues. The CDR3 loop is CASSSDSNEKLFF. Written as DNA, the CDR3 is TGTGCCAGCAGTTCGGACAGCAATGAAAAACTGTTTTTT.

The CDR3 loop is CASSQEWTGTKETQYF. Here the CDR3 DNA reads TGCGCCAGCAGCCAAGAATGGACCGGGACTAAAGAGACCCAGTACTTC. V gene TRBV4-3 combines with J gene TRBJ2-5, with 7 bases lining up with TRBD2. Germline trimming cut 0 bases from V and 3 bases from J; bases unmatched to any gene: 7. The CDR3 covers 16 residues. Germline V gene sequence: CDR1 LGHNA, CDR2 YSLEER.

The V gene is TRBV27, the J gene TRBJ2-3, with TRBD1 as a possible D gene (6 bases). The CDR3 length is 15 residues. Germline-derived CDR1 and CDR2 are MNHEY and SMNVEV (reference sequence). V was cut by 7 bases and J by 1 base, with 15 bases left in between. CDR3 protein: CASTWDIKRTDTQYF. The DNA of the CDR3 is TGTGCCAGCACCTGGGACATAAAACGCACAGATACGCAGTATTTT.

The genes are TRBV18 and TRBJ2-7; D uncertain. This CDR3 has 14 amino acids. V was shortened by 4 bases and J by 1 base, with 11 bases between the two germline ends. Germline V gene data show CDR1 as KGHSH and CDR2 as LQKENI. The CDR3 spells CASSQFPGSYEQYF. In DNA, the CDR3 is TGTGCCAGCTCACAGTTTCCAGGATCCTACGAGCAGTACTTC.

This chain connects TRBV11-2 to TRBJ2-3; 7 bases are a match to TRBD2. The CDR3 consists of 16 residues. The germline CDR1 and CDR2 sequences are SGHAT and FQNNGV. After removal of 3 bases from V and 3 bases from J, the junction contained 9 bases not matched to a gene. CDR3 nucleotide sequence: TGTGCCAGCAGCTTGCGATGGGAGGGCAAAACAGATACGCAGTATTTT. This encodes CASSLRWEGKTDTQYF.

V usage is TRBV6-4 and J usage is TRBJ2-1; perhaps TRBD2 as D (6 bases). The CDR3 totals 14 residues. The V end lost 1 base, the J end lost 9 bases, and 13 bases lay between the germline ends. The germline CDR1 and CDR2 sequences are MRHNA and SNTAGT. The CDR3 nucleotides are TGTGCCAGCAGTGACTTAACTGGGGAGGCTGAGCAGTTCTTC. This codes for CASSDLTGEAEQFF.

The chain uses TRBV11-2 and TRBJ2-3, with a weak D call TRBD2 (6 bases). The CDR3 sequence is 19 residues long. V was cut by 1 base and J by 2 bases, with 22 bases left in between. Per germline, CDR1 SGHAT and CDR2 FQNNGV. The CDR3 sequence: CASSLALPLGRGLTDTQYF. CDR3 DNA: TGTGCCAGCAGCTTAGCTTTGCCGTTGGGGCGGGGACTCACAGATACGCAGTATTTT. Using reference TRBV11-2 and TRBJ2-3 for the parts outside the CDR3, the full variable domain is EAGVAQSPRYKIIEKRQSVAFWCNPISGHATLYWYQQILGQGPKLLIQFQNNGVVDDSQLPKDRFSAERLKGVDSTLKIQPAKLEDSAVYLCASSLALPLGRGLTDTQYFGPGTRLTVL.

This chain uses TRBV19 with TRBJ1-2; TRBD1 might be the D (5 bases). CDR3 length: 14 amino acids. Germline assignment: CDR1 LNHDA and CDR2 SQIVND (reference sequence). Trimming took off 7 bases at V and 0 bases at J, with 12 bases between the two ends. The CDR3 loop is CASIPQASNYGYTF. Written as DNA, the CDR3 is TGTGCCAGTATCCCACAGGCTTCTAACTATGGCTACACCTTC. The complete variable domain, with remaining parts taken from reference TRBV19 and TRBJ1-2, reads DGGITQSPKYLFRKEGQNVTLSCEQNLNHDAMYWYRQDPGQGLRLIYYSQIVNDFQKGDIAEGYSVSREKKESFPLTVTSAQKNPTAFYLCASIPQASNYGYTFGSGTRLTVV.

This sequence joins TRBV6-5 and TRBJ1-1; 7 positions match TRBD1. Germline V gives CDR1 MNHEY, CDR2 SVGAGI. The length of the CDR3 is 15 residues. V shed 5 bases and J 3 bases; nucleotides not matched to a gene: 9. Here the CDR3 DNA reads TGTGCCAGCAGTAGTGACAGGGTTGGTGACACTGAAGCTTTCTTT. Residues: CASSSDRVGDTEAFF.

CDR3 region: CASLRDSNTDTQYF. CDR3 sequence (DNA): TGCGCCAGCTTGCGGGACAGTAACACAGATACGCAGTATTTT. The chain has TRBV5-1 and TRBJ2-3, with D possibly matching TRBD1 (7 bases). Trimming took off 7 bases at V and 2 bases at J, with 14 bases between the two ends. The CDR3 covers 14 residues. Germline V CDR1 and CDR2: SGHRS, YFSETQ.